These 13 T cell receptor beta chains share one sample of origin, sequenced in a study of cytomegalovirus exposure and HLA in healthy donors. Both 60 Vbeta primers and 13 Jbeta primers went into the PCR. Measured with immunoSEQ multiplex PCR; TCRdb has only the in-frame clones, and not every one. This repertoire includes fewer than 150,000 clones. The sequencing input was PBMCs. The receptors here all came from a woman in her sixties in good health and CMV-seronegative.

The chain couples TRBV4-1 to TRBJ1-5; TRBD1 agrees at 8 bases. Germline CDR1 MGHRA, CDR2 YSYEKL. J was trimmed by 2 bases and V by 3 bases; bases with no gene match: 0. This CDR3 region has 14 residues. CDR3 in DNA: TGCGCCAGCAGCCAGACAGGGGGCAATCAGCCCCAGCATTTT. Its translation is CASSQTGGNQPQHF.

This chain connects TRBV5-1 to TRBJ1-2; 7 positions agree with TRBD1. In germline, CDR1 is SGHRS, CDR2 YFSETQ. Trimming removed 1 base from V and 4 bases from J; junction bases left unmatched: 7. The CDR3 is made up of 15 amino acids. The chain's CDR3 is CASSLRDRAIYGYTF. CDR3 DNA sequence: TGCGCCAGCAGCTTGAGAGACAGGGCCATCTATGGCTACACCTTC.

The CDR3 sequence is CAISGAINYGYTF. The CDR3 bases are TGTGCCATTTCTGGGGCCATTAACTATGGCTACACCTTC. The chain joins TRBV10-3 to TRBJ1-2; the D gene is possibly TRBD1 (5 bases). Germline values: CDR1 ENHRY, CDR2 SYGVKD. The CDR3 is 13 residues long. Trimming stripped 9 bases from V and 1 base from J, with 12 bases between.

This rearrangement joins TRBV18 to TRBJ2-6; 11 nucleotides align to TRBD1. CDR1 is KGHSH, CDR2 LQKENI, per germline. The length of the CDR3 is 19 residues. V was pared by 4 bases and J by 0 bases, with 8 bases of the junction left unmatched. CDR3 in DNA: TGTGCCAGCTCACTCGGACAGGGGGCCTCCGCCTCTGGGGCCAACGTCCTGACTTTC. Translating gives CASSLGQGASASGANVLTF.

Concerning this clone: One end of the junction is discordant with germline, which a read error may explain. This chain connects TRBV7-2 to TRBJ2-1, with 10 positions matching TRBD1. This CDR3 spans 14 amino acids. Per the germline V gene, CDR1 is SGHTA and CDR2 is FQGNSA. The CDR3 here is CATSRDRGWNEQFF. The CDR3 DNA sequence: TGTGCCACCAGCCGGGACAGGGGCTGGAATGAGCAGTTCTTC.

V is TRBV5-5 and J is TRBJ2-3; 8 bases line up with TRBD2. Trimming at V came to 3 bases and at J to 4 bases, leaving 4 bases not matched to a gene. The length of the CDR3 is 14 residues. Germline values: CDR1 SGHKS, CDR2 YYEKEE (reference sequence). CDR3 bases: TGTGCCAGCAGCTCGACTAGCGTTTCAGATACGCAGTATTTT. It encodes CASSSTSVSDTQYF. The full variable domain, its missing parts supplied by reference TRBV5-5 and TRBJ2-3, is DAGVTQSPTHLIKTRGQQVTLRCSPISGHKSVSWYQQVLGQGPQFIFQYYEKEERGRGNFPDRFSARQFPNYSSELNVNALLLGDSALYLCASSSTSVSDTQYFGPGTRLTVL.

DNA of the CDR3: TGCAGCGTTGACGGACTAGCGGGAGGATTGTATGAGCAGTTCTTC. This translates into CSVDGLAGGLYEQFF. The chain has TRBV29-1 and TRBJ2-1, with 14 bases aligning to TRBD2. Germline CDR1 is SQVTM and CDR2 is ANQGSEA. CDR3 length: 15 residues. Trimming removed 3 bases from V and 8 bases from J; junction bases left unmatched: 6.

The chain uses TRBV5-1 and TRBJ2-3; D is uncertain. CDR3 length: 13 residues. Trimming removed 2 bases from V and 2 bases from J, with 6 bases in between. Germline values: CDR1 SGHRS, CDR2 YFSETQ. CDR3 sequence reads: CASSLQSTDTQYF. CDR3 bases: TGCGCCAGCAGCTTACAGTCCACAGATACGCAGTATTTT.

The chain links TRBV29-1 to TRBJ2-7; 7 bases align to TRBD1. Trimming took 5 bases from V and 7 from J; bases not matched to a gene: 8. CDR3 size: 12 residues. Germline CDR1 reads SQVTM; CDR2 reads ANQGSEA. CDR3 loop: CSVRQGVREQYF. CDR3 bases: TGCAGCGTTCGACAGGGAGTGCGGGAGCAGTACTTC.

This chain connects TRBV6-1 to TRBJ2-3, with a weak D call TRBD2 (5 bases). The V end lost 1 base, the J end lost 10 bases, and 12 bases lay between the germline ends. The CDR3 runs to 13 residues. CDR1 is MNHNS and CDR2 is SASEGT in the germline V gene. In DNA, the CDR3 is TGTGCCAGCAGTGAAGGTCCTAGCCGATCGCAGTATTTT. It translates to CASSEGPSRSQYF.

As concerns this clone: The same CDR3 also results from other DNA sequences found in this sample. The chain employs TRBV18 and TRBJ1-1; tentative D call: TRBD1 (5 bases). V lost 2 bases, J lost 1 base, and 5 bases lay in between. The CDR3 loop spans 13 amino acids. Germline values: CDR1 KGHSH, CDR2 LQKENI. Here the CDR3 DNA reads TGTGCCAGCTCACCAGGGGCGAACACTGAAGCTTTCTTT. This encodes CASSPGANTEAFF.

DNA of the CDR3: TGCGCCAGCAGTGAGTTGGGCGGGAGCACAGATACGCAGTATTTT. Amino acid sequence: CASSELGGSTDTQYF. This rearrangement joins TRBV10-2 to TRBJ2-3; TRBD2 might be the D (5 bases). The CDR3 contains 15 residues. CDR1 and CDR2 from the germline V gene are WSHSY and SAAADI. Trimming removed 1 base from V and 0 bases from J, with 8 bases in between.

The V gene is TRBV28, the J gene TRBJ1-3; TRBD1 might be the D (5 bases). The CDR3 runs to 16 residues. The germline gives CDR1 MDHEN, CDR2 SYDVKM. V lost 3 bases and J 0 bases, leaving 12 bases between the germline ends. The CDR3 bases are TGTGCCAGCAGTTTCAGAAAGGGGTACTCTGGAAACACCATATATTTT. Encoded protein: CASSFRKGYSGNTIYF.